These T cell receptor beta chains were read from a single sample in a study of cytomegalovirus exposure and HLA in healthy donors. Sequencing used immunoSEQ multiplex PCR; TCRdb keeps in-frame clones, though not all of them. The sample features tens of thousands of clones, with 1.3% to 1.5% in its top ten. Material for sequencing was PBMCs. These TCRs come from a woman aged 60 to 75 in good health and CMV-seronegative. Both conserved end residues are trimmed from each CDR3. Each record gives: V gene, D gene, CDR3 protein. A D gene is named only where the DNA matches it firmly.

v_call: TRBV7-6
d_call: TRBD2
cdr3_aa: ASSSPSGLYNEQF

v_call: TRBV5-1
d_call: TRBD2
cdr3_aa: ASSRVATAGVLSYEQY

v_call: TRBV29-1
d_call: NA
cdr3_aa: SVSLSSYNEQF

v_call: TRBV4-1
d_call: NA
cdr3_aa: ASSQDKWQGAGNTIY

v_call: TRBV6-5
d_call: NA
cdr3_aa: ASSYRPQETQY

v_call: TRBV27
d_call: NA
cdr3_aa: ASSFGAGLPQY

v_call: TRBV4-2
d_call: NA
cdr3_aa: ASSQDPGSNTEAF

v_call: TRBV28
d_call: TRBD1
cdr3_aa: ASSDGTGGLVNEAF

v_call: TRBV7-2
d_call: NA
cdr3_aa: ASSLASPQY

v_call: TRBV6-1
d_call: NA
cdr3_aa: ASTGYTDTQY

v_call: TRBV5-5
d_call: TRBD2
cdr3_aa: ASSQGPAGLAGYEQY

v_call: TRBV18
d_call: NA
cdr3_aa: ASSPSSYEQY

v_call: TRBV30
d_call: NA
cdr3_aa: ARQTDSSYNEQF

v_call: TRBV11-3
d_call: TRBD1
cdr3_aa: ASSDNNRGATYNEQF

v_call: TRBV6-1
d_call: NA
cdr3_aa: ASVLGSYGTDTQY

v_call: TRBV2
d_call: NA
cdr3_aa: ASGGAGGDTEAF

v_call: TRBV27
d_call: TRBD2
cdr3_aa: ASSLQGLASRAYNEQF

v_call: TRBV10-3
d_call: TRBD1
cdr3_aa: AISPGQRLINTEAF

v_call: TRBV5-1
d_call: NA
cdr3_aa: ASSLSSGVTNEKLF

v_call: TRBV18
d_call: TRBD2
cdr3_aa: ASSQYGTSGRAMDEQF

v_call: TRBV28
d_call: TRBD2
cdr3_aa: ASSYLSGINEQF

v_call: TRBV5-6
d_call: TRBD2
cdr3_aa: ASSLAGTSGYNEQF

v_call: TRBV5-1
d_call: TRBD1
cdr3_aa: ASSLGTGDNEQF

v_call: TRBV27
d_call: NA
cdr3_aa: ASSLTRGAGYGYT

v_call: TRBV27
d_call: TRBD1
cdr3_aa: ASSLQGDRSYEQY

v_call: TRBV30
d_call: TRBD2
cdr3_aa: AWSVAGGAYEQY

v_call: TRBV7-8
d_call: TRBD1
cdr3_aa: ASSLGQGMEETQY

v_call: TRBV7-2
d_call: NA
cdr3_aa: ASSKGVRHGYT

v_call: TRBV4-3
d_call: NA
cdr3_aa: ASSLLPVQNTEAF

v_call: TRBV28
d_call: TRBD2
cdr3_aa: ASSLSGRGLEFYEQY

v_call: TRBV7-3
d_call: NA
cdr3_aa: ASRGRGDTGELF

v_call: TRBV6-5
d_call: TRBD1
cdr3_aa: ASSPGQGIQPQH

v_call: TRBV7-2
d_call: NA
cdr3_aa: ASSKRRTQETQY

v_call: TRBV7-2
d_call: NA
cdr3_aa: ASSPYREEQF

v_call: TRBV28
d_call: TRBD2
cdr3_aa: ASTSSGAGYFGEQY

v_call: TRBV5-1
d_call: NA
cdr3_aa: ASSLRDEQF

v_call: TRBV4-2
d_call: TRBD2
cdr3_aa: ASSQSSGGNQETQY

v_call: TRBV2
d_call: NA
cdr3_aa: ASSDKQSEWY

v_call: TRBV5-6
d_call: TRBD1
cdr3_aa: ASSQNRGIDSPLH

v_call: TRBV11-2
d_call: NA
cdr3_aa: ASSLGVAGLYEQY

v_call: TRBV11-2
d_call: NA
cdr3_aa: ASSLSPYEQY

v_call: TRBV5-1
d_call: TRBD2
cdr3_aa: ASSGGLAGGLY

v_call: TRBV11-2
d_call: NA
cdr3_aa: ASSRRGELTAHEQY

v_call: TRBV7-9
d_call: TRBD2
cdr3_aa: ASSPRLAEETQY

v_call: TRBV28
d_call: TRBD2
cdr3_aa: ASESLAGVRFTGELF

v_call: TRBV2
d_call: TRBD2
cdr3_aa: ASSVLAGGSDTQY

v_call: TRBV4-1
d_call: NA
cdr3_aa: ASSQDSGWETQY

v_call: TRBV28
d_call: TRBD2
cdr3_aa: ASSFLGGRRADTQY

v_call: TRBV6-5
d_call: NA
cdr3_aa: ASSYGANYGYT

v_call: TRBV9
d_call: NA
cdr3_aa: ASSVAYRGIEQF

v_call: TRBV2
d_call: NA
cdr3_aa: ASEWSSTDTQY

v_call: TRBV11-3
d_call: NA
cdr3_aa: ASSREYGANVLT

v_call: TRBV4-2
d_call: NA
cdr3_aa: ASSQERGRGVAQY

v_call: TRBV12-2
d_call: NA
cdr3_aa: ASYPTSCPLSLSGNTIY

v_call: TRBV5-1
d_call: NA
cdr3_aa: ASSLFDHSVDEQF

v_call: TRBV7-7
d_call: TRBD1
cdr3_aa: ASSSEDSGQGGNQPQH

v_call: TRBV15
d_call: NA
cdr3_aa: ATSGMDSSPQH

v_call: TRBV18
d_call: TRBD2
cdr3_aa: ASSPLGGTTSGRETQY

v_call: TRBV12-5
d_call: TRBD1
cdr3_aa: ASGLGTGAETQY